The TCR beta chain under discussion was sequenced for a study of blood T cell repertoires in COVID-19. Study summary: The origin of the acute and convalescent COVID-19 samples was the United States, Italy and Spain. PBMCs, B-cell-depleted T cells, or T cells provided the cDNA or gDNA that made up the material.

As handled by the study authors: Amplification with reference gene primers provided the estimates of nucleated cell counts. TCRdb keeps only in-frame clones here, not all; method: immunoSEQ multiplex PCR. V, J and clone size reflect that table, while D and trimming were determined from the DNA. The sample contains 150,000 to 200,000 clones, around nine tenths of which appear only once. Seattle patients were enrolled while actively infected and followed longitudinally. The V gene end was trimmed by 4 bases and the J gene end by 6 bases; junction bases not matched to a gene: 7. This CDR3 spans 15 amino acids. Per germline, CDR1 SGHVS and CDR2 FNYEAQ.

This rearrangement joins TRBV7-6 to TRBJ1-5, with TRBD1 matching 9 bases. This sequence originates from a woman between 65 and 79 years old with COVID-19, enrolled during active disease. The sequenced material came from peripheral blood. CDR3 bases: TGTGCCAGCAGCTCCCAGTCGGACAGGGGTCAGCCCCAGCATTTT. Amino acids: CASSSQSDRGQPQHF.